This is a list of T cell receptor beta chains from one sample in a study of blood T cell repertoires in COVID-19. Profiled with immunoSEQ multiplex PCR; TCRdb holds only in-frame clones, not every one. The repertoire consists of roughly 500,000 clones, with 85% to 90% occurring once and the leading ten covering 1.5% to 2%. Sequences were obtained from PBMCs or T cells enriched from blood (not recorded which). The receptors originated from a woman aged 40 to 50 who had recovered from COVID-19. Both conserved end residues are part of each CDR3. D genes are given only for firm matches. The listing skips clone size in some rows; elsewhere it reads once, few, many or a size class.

D gene,J gene,V gene,clone size,CDR3 protein,CDR3 DNA
-,TRBJ2-2,TRBV29-1,few,CSVGGDGTGELFF,TGCAGCGTTGGCGGGGACGGAACCGGGGAGCTGTTTTTT
TRBD1,TRBJ1-1,TRBV9,few,CASSVQGANTEAFF,TGTGCCAGCAGCGTGCAGGGGGCGAACACTGAAGCTTTCTTT
TRBD1,TRBJ1-1,TRBV27,-,CASSARGTEAFF,TGTGCCAGCAGTGCCAGGGGGACTGAAGCTTTCTTT
-,TRBJ1-1,TRBV6-5,-,CATTQVNTEAFF,TGTGCCACCACACAGGTGAACACTGAAGCTTTCTTT
TRBD1,TRBJ2-2,TRBV24-1,-,CATSEPGTGVVFF,TGTGCCACCAGTGAGCCGGGGACAGGGGTGGTGTTTTTT
TRBD1,TRBJ1-4,TRBV11-2,-,CASSRQGLFEKLFF,TGTGCCAGCAGTCGACAGGGCTTATTTGAAAAACTGTTTTTT
-,TRBJ1-1,TRBV4-3,-,CASSQARRNTEAFF,TGCGCCAGCAGCCAAGCTCGCAGGAACACTGAAGCTTTCTTT
TRBD1,TRBJ2-6,TRBV6-2/TRBV6-3,-,CASSNTVRDRVPVWANVLTF,TGTGCCAGCAGCAACACCGTCCGGGACAGGGTCCCCGTTTGGGCCAACGTCCTGACTTTC
TRBD1,TRBJ1-1,TRBV2,once,CASSGQGNTEAFF,TGTGCCAGCAGTGGACAGGGGAACACTGAAGCTTTCTTT
-,TRBJ1-4,TRBV29-1,-,CSVGWQGREKLFF,TGCAGCGTTGGCTGGCAGGGAAGGGAAAAACTGTTTTTT
TRBD2,TRBJ2-3,TRBV11-3,-,CASSRGRGGDIADTQYF,TGTGCCAGCAGCCGAGGGAGGGGAGGAGATATCGCAGATACGCAGTATTTT
TRBD1,TRBJ1-1,TRBV13,-,CASTEDRAEAFF,TGTGCCAGCACCGAGGACAGGGCTGAAGCTTTCTTT
-,TRBJ2-3,TRBV13,-,CASSFLQQGTDTQYF,TGTGCCAGCAGCTTTCTACAGCAGGGCACAGATACGCAGTATTTT
TRBD1,TRBJ2-7,TRBV24-1,-,CATSEYGQGAQYF,TGTGCCACCAGTGAATACGGACAGGGCGCGCAGTACTTC
TRBD1,TRBJ2-1,TRBV6-5,-,CASSRDRSSYNEQFF,TGTGCCAGCAGTAGGGACAGGAGCTCCTACAATGAGCAGTTCTTC